These 19 T cell receptor beta chains came from one sample sequenced in a study of immune evolution from preneoplasia to lung adenocarcinoma. The data were produced by immunoSEQ multiplex PCR, yet TCRdb's version contains in-frame clones alone and is incomplete. The sample consists of 25,000 to 30,000 clones, approximately 74% of them appearing once. Specimen: FFPE invasive lung adenocarcinoma tissue. The origin of the receptors is a person in their sixties or seventies with invasive lung adenocarcinoma. Some clones in this sample may be carry-over from other donors' samples.

V and J are TRBV9 and TRBJ1-5; 7 bases map to TRBD1. Looked up from germline, CDR1 is SGDLS and CDR2 is YYNGEE. The CDR3 sequence is 16 residues long. With 4 bases clipped from V and 5 bases from J, the junction kept 12 bases outside the gene matches. CDR3 in DNA: TGTGCCAGCAGCCCCGATGGGGCAGGGGGGGATCAGCCCCAGCATTTT. It yields the protein CASSPDGAGGDQPQHF.

This chain connects TRBV5-4 to TRBJ1-1; TRBD1 might be the D (5 bases). The CDR3 length is 15 residues. Trimming took 4 bases from V and 1 from J, leaving 14 bases between them. Germline CDR1 and CDR2: SGHNT and YYREEE (reference sequence). The CDR3 DNA reads as TGTGCCAGCAGCGAGTTGCAGGGTACGAACACTGAAGCTTTCTTT. Translating it yields CASSELQGTNTEAFF.

This clone was counted once. V usage is TRBV6-4 and J usage is TRBJ2-3; 7 nucleotides match TRBD2. V lost 0 bases to trimming and J lost 6 bases; unmatched junction nucleotides: 9. The CDR3 covers 16 residues. Germline V gives CDR1 MRHNA, CDR2 SNTAGT. Here the CDR3 DNA reads TGTGCCAGCAGTGACTCCGTGGGAGGGAGCGGGGATACGCAGTATTTT. Amino acid sequence: CASSDSVGGSGDTQYF.

This clone was recorded a few times. The chain links TRBV6-6 to TRBJ2-5, with D tentatively TRBD2 (6 bases). V was clipped by 6 bases and J by 2 bases, with 10 bases between them. CDR1 is MNHNY, CDR2 SVGAGI, per germline (reference sequence). The CDR3 contains 13 residues. CDR3 sequence (DNA): TGTGCCAGCAGACGGGACTTACAAGAGACCCAGTACTTC. It is translated as CASRRDLQETQYF.

This clone was picked up a small number of times. The CDR3 here is CASRRTGQHEQYF. Written as DNA, the CDR3 is TGTGCCAGCAGGCGGACAGGGCAACACGAGCAGTACTTC. The rearrangement joins TRBV14 to TRBJ2-7; 8 bases are a match to TRBD1. V shed 6 bases, J shed 5 bases, and the junction held 6 bases outside the gene matches. The CDR3 runs 13 residues. Germline V gene lookup returns CDR1 SGHDN and CDR2 FVKESK.

J is TRBJ2-7 and V is TRBV6-6; TRBD2 matches at 9 bases. Germline V lookup: CDR1 MNHNY, CDR2 SVGAGI (reference sequence). J gave up 7 bases and V 7 bases, and 5 bases lay outside the gene matches. The length of the CDR3 is 12 residues. The DNA of the CDR3 is TGTGCCAGCACAGCGGGAGGTGAAGAGCAGTACTTC. Protein sequence: CASTAGGEEQYF.

In this sample, this clone turned up a few times. The genes are TRBV28 and TRBJ1-5, with D unclear. In germline, CDR1 is MDHEN, CDR2 SYDVKM. The CDR3 runs to 16 residues. The V gene lost 3 bases and the J gene lost 2 bases, with 14 bases spanning the gap. Here the CDR3 DNA reads TGTGCCAGCAGTTTGTCAGGTGTTGGGGGCAATCAGCCCCAGCATTTT. Translating it yields CASSLSGVGGNQPQHF.

This chain uses TRBV7-9 with TRBJ2-5, with D uncertain. The CDR3 is made up of 12 amino acids. Trimming pared 1 base from V and 5 bases from J, leaving 5 bases between. Germline loops: CDR1 SEHNR, CDR2 FQNEAQ (reference sequence). This CDR3 is CASSLVGETQYF. The CDR3 DNA reads TGTGCCAGCAGCTTAGTCGGGGAGACCCAGTACTTC.

This clone was detected only a few times. This chain links TRBV9 with TRBJ1-4, with D unresolved. V dropped 3 bases and J dropped 10 bases, with 13 bases sitting between them. The CDR3 covers 13 residues. Looked up from germline, CDR1 is SGDLS and CDR2 is YYNGEE. As DNA, the CDR3 is TGTGCCAGCAGCGGATCTTGGGGAGGAAAACTGTTTTTT. Its protein is CASSGSWGGKLFF.

The chain combines TRBV6-5 with TRBJ1-2; D unclear. Germline V gene data show CDR1 as MNHEY and CDR2 as SVGAGI. The CDR3 consists of 15 residues. V was pared by 2 bases and J by 6 bases, with 16 bases between. CDR3 sequence reads: CASSYRGPPNDGYTF. The CDR3 nucleotides read TGTGCCAGCAGTTACCGCGGCCCCCCTAATGATGGCTACACCTTC.

V usage is TRBV4-1 and J usage is TRBJ2-2; D call uncertain. Trimming stripped 1 base from V and 9 bases from J, with 12 bases between. This CDR3 spans 14 amino acids. Germline CDR1 reads MGHRA; CDR2 reads YSYEKL. The CDR3 DNA reads as TGCGCCAGCAGCCAAGGGCCCGGTGCAAGGGAGCTGTTTTTT. Translated: CASSQGPGARELFF.

V usage is TRBV5-1 and J usage is TRBJ1-1, with no clear D. Germline V gene data show CDR1 as SGHRS and CDR2 as YFSETQ. Trimming took 4 bases from V and 2 from J, leaving 12 bases between them. The CDR3 contains 14 residues. CDR3: CASSRDGINTEAFF. As DNA, the CDR3 is TGCGCCAGCAGCAGAGACGGAATAAACACTGAAGCTTTCTTT.

The chain joins TRBV9 to TRBJ1-5; D is unclear. Trimming took off 0 bases at V and 5 bases at J, with 6 bases between the two ends. The CDR3 runs to 13 residues. Germline V gene sequence: CDR1 SGDLS, CDR2 YYNGEE. The CDR3 spells CASSVDGYQPQHF. CDR3 nucleotide sequence: TGTGCCAGCAGCGTAGATGGATATCAGCCCCAGCATTTT.

The chain uses TRBV30 and TRBJ1-4; 7 bases agree with TRBD1. The CDR3 sequence is 15 residues long. The germline V gene encodes CDR1 GTSNPN and CDR2 SVGIG (reference sequence). V was clipped by 3 bases and J by 3 bases; unmatched bases: 7. CDR3 in DNA: TGTGCCTGGAGGACAGGGAGGTCGGCTAATGAAAAACTGTTTTTT. This gives the protein CAWRTGRSANEKLFF.

The chain has TRBV5-1 and TRBJ2-5, with 7 bases fitting TRBD2. J gave up 9 bases and V 0 bases, and 8 bases lay outside the gene matches. This CDR3 has 14 residues. Germline V gene data show CDR1 as SGHRS and CDR2 as YFSETQ. The DNA of the CDR3 is TGCGCCAGCAGCTTGGATGTTGGGGGAGGGTCCCAGTACTTC. Encoded protein: CASSLDVGGGSQYF.

This chain links TRBV29-1 with TRBJ2-1; unclear D gene. V dropped 4 bases and J dropped 9 bases, with 13 bases sitting between them. The CDR3 is made up of 12 amino acids. Germline V gene data show CDR1 as SQVTM and CDR2 as ANQGSEA. CDR3 sequence (DNA): TGCAGCGTTGGGCCTCGGGCGTCTGAGCAGTTCTTC. Translated: CSVGPRASEQFF.

In its sample, this clone was seen a few times. The chain combines TRBV14 with TRBJ1-3; the D gene is possibly TRBD1 (5 bases). Trimming took 1 base from V and 1 from J, leaving 8 bases between them. Germline-derived CDR1 and CDR2 are SGHDN and FVKESK. The CDR3 runs to 15 residues. This chain's CDR3 is CASSQVAGSGNTIYF. For the CDR3, the DNA is TGTGCCAGCAGCCAAGTCGCAGGGTCTGGAAACACCATATATTTT.

This clone showed up just a few times. The V and J genes are TRBV7-2 and TRBJ2-1; perhaps TRBD2 as D (5 bases). Trimming left V 3 bases short and J 6 bases short, with 18 bases between. The length of the CDR3 is 16 residues. The germline CDR1 and CDR2 sequences are SGHTA and FQGNSA. CDR3 residues: CASSLWPLGGGNEQFF. CDR3 DNA: TGTGCCAGCAGCTTGTGGCCCCTCGGAGGAGGCAATGAGCAGTTCTTC.

The gene calls are TRBV7-2 and TRBJ2-7; perhaps TRBD1 as D (6 bases). With 5 bases removed from V and 2 bases from J, the gap between germline ends came to 16 bases. The V gene's germline CDR1 is SGHTA and CDR2 FQGNSA. The CDR3 is 15 residues long. DNA of the CDR3: TGTGCCAGCAGCAAAGGAGTCGACAGGACCTACGAGCAGTACTTC. Amino acid sequence: CASSKGVDRTYEQYF.